These T cell receptor beta chains were read from a single sample in a study of T cells in tumors after PD-1 blockade. Profiled with immunoSEQ multiplex PCR; TCRdb holds only in-frame clones, not every one. Altogether about 15,000 clones are present, about 80% being singletons, with the ten largest covering approximately 24%. Here the sequenced sample was PBMCs, taken after anti-PD-1 treatment. The receptors were sampled from a human donor with basal cell carcinoma. Both conserved end residues are part of each CDR3. D genes are given only for firm matches. For some rows the clone size is stated as once, few or many, or as a class when expanded; others skip it.

D gene: .
V gene: TRBV4-3
J gene: TRBJ2-3
clone size: .
CDR3 protein: CASSQTSGGRDTQYF
CDR3 DNA: TGCGCCAGCAGCCAAACTTCGGGGGGCAGAGATACGCAGTATTTT

D gene: .
V gene: TRBV5-1
J gene: TRBJ1-6
clone size: few
CDR3 protein: CASRVRTNNSPLHF
CDR3 DNA: TGCGCCAGCAGAGTCCGGACAAATAATTCACCCCTCCACTTT

D gene: .
V gene: TRBV3-1/TRBV3-2
J gene: TRBJ1-3
clone size: .
CDR3 protein: CASSQGPGTIYF
CDR3 DNA: TGTGCCAGCAGCCAAGGTCCGGGGACCATATATTTT

D gene: TRBD1
V gene: TRBV6-2/TRBV6-3
J gene: TRBJ2-5
clone size: .
CDR3 protein: CASSYQQGARETQYF
CDR3 DNA: TGTGCCAGCAGTTACCAACAGGGGGCAAGGGAGACCCAGTACTTC

D gene: .
V gene: TRBV18
J gene: TRBJ2-3
clone size: few
CDR3 protein: CASSPGGGGGTDTQYF
CDR3 DNA: TGTGCCAGCTCACCAGGAGGAGGCGGTGGGACAGATACGCAGTATTTT

D gene: .
V gene: TRBV21-1
J gene: TRBJ2-2
clone size: .
CDR3 protein: CASSKEGTGWTRNTGELFF
CDR3 DNA: TGTGCCAGCAGCAAAGAGGGGACAGGGTGGACAAGAAACACCGGGGAGCTGTTTTTT

D gene: TRBD2
V gene: TRBV5-5
J gene: TRBJ2-1
clone size: .
CDR3 protein: CASSPLTSTPRNEQFF
CDR3 DNA: TGTGCCAGCAGCCCATTGACTAGCACCCCCCGGAATGAGCAGTTCTTC

D gene: .
V gene: TRBV5-1
J gene: TRBJ1-4
clone size: .
CDR3 protein: CASSFGAGGGEKLFF
CDR3 DNA: TGCGCCAGCAGCTTCGGGGCTGGAGGAGGTGAAAAACTGTTTTTT

D gene: .
V gene: TRBV5-1
J gene: TRBJ2-7
clone size: .
CDR3 protein: CASSWDTGSYEQYF
CDR3 DNA: TGCGCCAGCAGCTGGGACACGGGCTCCTACGAGCAGTACTTC

D gene: .
V gene: TRBV18
J gene: TRBJ1-2
clone size: .
CDR3 protein: CASSPLQGAYGYTF
CDR3 DNA: TGTGCCAGCTCACCACTACAGGGCGCCTATGGCTACACCTTC

D gene: TRBD2
V gene: TRBV4-2
J gene: TRBJ2-3
clone size: .
CDR3 protein: CASSLESGLAGARFTDTQYF
CDR3 DNA: TGTGCCAGCAGTCTGGAATCGGGACTAGCGGGGGCCAGATTCACAGATACGCAGTATTTT

D gene: TRBD2
V gene: TRBV10-1
J gene: TRBJ2-2
clone size: .
CDR3 protein: CASSDGLAASTGELFF
CDR3 DNA: TGCGCCAGCAGTGATGGGCTAGCGGCAAGCACCGGGGAGCTGTTTTTT

D gene: .
V gene: TRBV6-5
J gene: TRBJ2-1
clone size: .
CDR3 protein: CASRGLGRPYNEQFF
CDR3 DNA: TGTGCCAGCAGGGGCCTGGGGAGACCTTACAATGAGCAGTTCTTC

D gene: .
V gene: TRBV2
J gene: TRBJ1-1
clone size: .
CDR3 protein: CASSALYRDTEAFF
CDR3 DNA: TGTGCCAGCAGCGCCCTTTACAGGGACACTGAAGCTTTCTTT

D gene: TRBD1
V gene: TRBV6-2/TRBV6-3
J gene: TRBJ1-1
clone size: .
CDR3 protein: CASSYSGQGRGTEAFF
CDR3 DNA: TGTGCCAGCAGTTACTCGGGACAGGGAAGGGGCACTGAAGCTTTCTTT

D gene: .
V gene: TRBV18
J gene: TRBJ1-2
clone size: .
CDR3 protein: CASSPPGPSLGGYGYTF
CDR3 DNA: TGTGCCAGCTCACCTCCGGGCCCATCCCTCGGTGGGTATGGCTACACCTTC

D gene: TRBD1
V gene: TRBV7-3
J gene: TRBJ2-1
clone size: .
CDR3 protein: CASSGQGAGEQFF
CDR3 DNA: TGTGCCAGCAGCGGCCAGGGGGCAGGTGAGCAGTTCTTC

D gene: TRBD1
V gene: TRBV29-1
J gene: TRBJ1-1
clone size: .
CDR3 protein: CSVARQGHTEAFF
CDR3 DNA: TGCAGCGTTGCAAGACAGGGCCACACTGAAGCTTTCTTT

D gene: .
V gene: TRBV5-1
J gene: TRBJ2-5
clone size: .
CDR3 protein: CASSPGAGNQETQYF
CDR3 DNA: TGCGCCAGCAGCCCTGGAGCAGGGAACCAGGAGACCCAGTACTTC

D gene: TRBD2
V gene: TRBV7-6
J gene: TRBJ2-7
clone size: .
CDR3 protein: CASSLASTASGVEQYF
CDR3 DNA: TGTGCCAGCAGCTTAGCGAGCACGGCTAGCGGGGTTGAGCAGTACTTC

D gene: .
V gene: TRBV12-2
J gene: TRBJ1-5
clone size: .
CDR3 protein: CASRPRTGRRYSNQPQHF
CDR3 DNA: TGTGCAAGTCGCCCCCGGACAGGCCGCAGATATAGCAATCAGCCCCAGCATTTT

D gene: .
V gene: TRBV5-1
J gene: TRBJ1-6
clone size: .
CDR3 protein: CASSLGVTSYNSPLHF
CDR3 DNA: TGCGCCAGCAGCTTAGGGGTTACCTCCTATAATTCACCCCTCCACTTT

D gene: .
V gene: TRBV27
J gene: TRBJ1-2
clone size: .
CDR3 protein: CASSLSIDIYGYTF
CDR3 DNA: TGTGCCAGCAGTTTATCGATAGATATCTATGGCTACACCTTC

D gene: TRBD1
V gene: TRBV19
J gene: TRBJ2-5
clone size: .
CDR3 protein: CASSMNRGSDQETQYF
CDR3 DNA: TGTGCCAGTAGTATGAACAGGGGTTCGGACCAAGAGACCCAGTACTTC

D gene: TRBD2
V gene: TRBV2
J gene: TRBJ2-1
clone size: few
CDR3 protein: CASSDGGARVGSSYNEQFF
CDR3 DNA: TGTGCCAGCAGTGACGGGGGGGCGCGGGTGGGGAGCTCCTACAATGAGCAGTTCTTC

D gene: TRBD2
V gene: TRBV7-3
J gene: TRBJ2-5
clone size: .
CDR3 protein: CASSSSTSPETQYF
CDR3 DNA: TGTGCCAGCAGCTCCTCGACTAGCCCAGAGACCCAGTACTTC

D gene: .
V gene: TRBV6-5
J gene: TRBJ1-2
clone size: .
CDR3 protein: CASSRADGSNYGYTF
CDR3 DNA: TGTGCCAGCAGTCGAGCGGACGGGTCCAACTATGGCTACACCTTC

D gene: TRBD2
V gene: TRBV6-6
J gene: TRBJ2-1
clone size: medium-sized
CDR3 protein: CASSYVAGALHEQFF
CDR3 DNA: TGTGCCAGCAGTTACGTAGCGGGGGCGCTCCATGAGCAGTTCTTC

D gene: .
V gene: TRBV10-3
J gene: TRBJ2-1
clone size: .
CDR3 protein: CAISGTNSPNEQFF
CDR3 DNA: TGTGCCATCAGTGGAACAAACAGCCCCAATGAGCAGTTCTTC

D gene: TRBD2
V gene: TRBV18
J gene: TRBJ2-5
clone size: .
CDR3 protein: CASSPGGEKTQYF
CDR3 DNA: TGTGCCAGCTCACCAGGGGGGGAGAAGACCCAGTACTTC

D gene: .
V gene: TRBV7-3
J gene: TRBJ2-7
clone size: .
CDR3 protein: CASSFPRTWESYEQYF
CDR3 DNA: TGTGCCAGCAGCTTCCCCCGGACTTGGGAATCCTACGAGCAGTACTTC

D gene: TRBD2
V gene: TRBV9
J gene: TRBJ2-2
clone size: .
CDR3 protein: CASSPDWGLAGENTGELFF
CDR3 DNA: TGTGCCAGCAGCCCGGACTGGGGACTAGCGGGAGAGAACACCGGGGAGCTGTTTTTT

D gene: .
V gene: TRBV7-9
J gene: TRBJ1-4
clone size: .
CDR3 protein: CASSASRDNEKLFF
CDR3 DNA: TGTGCCAGCAGCGCTTCCAGGGATAATGAAAAACTGTTTTTT